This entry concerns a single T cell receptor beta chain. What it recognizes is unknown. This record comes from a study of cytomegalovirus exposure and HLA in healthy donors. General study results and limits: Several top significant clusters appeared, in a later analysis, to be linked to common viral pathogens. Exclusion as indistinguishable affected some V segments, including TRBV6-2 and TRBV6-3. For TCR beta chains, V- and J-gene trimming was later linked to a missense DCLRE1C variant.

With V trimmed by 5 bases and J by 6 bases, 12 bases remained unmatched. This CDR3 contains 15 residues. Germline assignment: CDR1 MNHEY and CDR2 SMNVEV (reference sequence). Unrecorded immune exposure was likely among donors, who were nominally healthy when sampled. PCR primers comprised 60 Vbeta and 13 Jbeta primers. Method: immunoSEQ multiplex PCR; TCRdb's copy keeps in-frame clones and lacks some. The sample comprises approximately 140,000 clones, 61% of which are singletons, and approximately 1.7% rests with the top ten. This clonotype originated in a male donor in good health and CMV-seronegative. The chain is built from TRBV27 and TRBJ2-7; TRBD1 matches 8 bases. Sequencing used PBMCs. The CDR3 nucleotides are TGTGCCAGCAGTCCGTCCCTACACAGGGGGTGCGAGCAGTACTTC. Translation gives CASSPSLHRGCEQYF.